These 8 T cell receptor beta chains were all obtained from the same sample, sequenced in a study of T cell clonotyping in hematopoietic cell transplantation. The data were produced by immunoSEQ multiplex PCR, yet TCRdb's version contains in-frame clones alone and is incomplete. The sample records about 16,000 clones, approximately 85% being singletons. Sequencing was done on a sample of peripheral blood mononuclear cells. The source of these receptors is a woman aged 40 to 50 in good health. Some clones in this sample may be carry-over from other donors' samples.

The V and J genes are TRBV6-5 and TRBJ2-7; weak D call: TRBD2 (5 bases). Per the germline V gene, CDR1 is MNHEY and CDR2 is SVGAGI. V lost 8 bases and J lost 2, with 10 bases in between. There are 12 residues in the CDR3. Here the CDR3 DNA reads TGTGCCAGCTCAGGACTTGCCTACGAGCAGTACTTC. This encodes CASSGLAYEQYF.

The chain combines TRBV5-1 with TRBJ1-2; D gene unclear. V was trimmed by 0 bases and J by 5 bases, leaving 11 bases between them. The CDR3 has 14 amino acids. Germline V gene sequence: CDR1 SGHRS, CDR2 YFSETQ. This CDR3 is CASSLGGGQYGYTF. CDR3 nucleotide sequence: TGCGCCAGCAGCTTGGGGGGTGGTCAGTATGGCTACACCTTC.

This clone was counted a single time. The genes are TRBV29-1 and TRBJ1-2; possible D gene TRBD1, 5 bases. Trimming stripped 7 bases from V and 3 bases from J, with 12 bases between. The CDR3 is 12 amino acids. CDR1 SQVTM and CDR2 ANQGSEA come from the germline V gene. The CDR3 is CSATTAHYGYTF. The CDR3 region has the DNA TGCAGCGCTACGACAGCCCACTATGGCTACACCTTC.

The chain employs TRBV7-9 and TRBJ2-3, with 8 bases aligning to TRBD1. The junction had 12 bases not matched to a gene; V was cut back by 5 bases and J by 5 bases. The germline gives CDR1 SEHNR, CDR2 FQNEAQ (reference sequence). This CDR3 has 16 amino acids. CDR3 coding DNA: TGTGCCAGCAGCCCTCCGACAGGGGACTCGTTAGATACGCAGTATTTT. Its translation: CASSPPTGDSLDTQYF.

This chain links TRBV11-2 with TRBJ2-1; 7 nucleotides match TRBD2. The length of the CDR3 is 16 residues. Germline assignment: CDR1 SGHAT and CDR2 FQNNGV. V dropped 5 bases and J dropped 8; count of bases not matched to a gene: 15. CDR3 loop: CASSPGGTPLRDEQFF. CDR3 bases: TGTGCCAGCAGCCCCGGGGGGACCCCCCTCAGGGATGAGCAGTTCTTC.

This rearrangement joins TRBV7-2 to TRBJ1-1; no reliable D call. Germline V gene sequence: CDR1 SGHTA, CDR2 FQGNSA. The CDR3 covers 14 residues. V lost 4 bases to trimming and J lost 0 bases, with 9 bases between them. The CDR3 bases are TGTGCCAGCAGCTCAACAACATTGAACACTGAAGCTTTCTTT. Residues: CASSSTTLNTEAFF.

The V gene is TRBV30, the J gene TRBJ1-3; 7 bases are a match to TRBD1. V gave up 5 bases and J gave up 0 bases; unmatched junction bases: 10. Germline assignment: CDR1 GTSNPN and CDR2 SVGIG (reference sequence). The CDR3 is 16 amino acids. The CDR3 loop reads CAWGPDRTFSGNTIYF. Written as DNA, the CDR3 is TGTGCCTGGGGGCCGGACAGGACCTTCTCTGGAAACACCATATATTTT.

This rearrangement joins TRBV28 to TRBJ1-2; maybe TRBD1 (6 bases). CDR1 is MDHEN and CDR2 is SYDVKM in the germline V gene. The CDR3 consists of 15 residues. Trimming took 5 bases from V and 4 from J, leaving 17 bases between them. The CDR3: CASSGGHSASYGYTF. The CDR3 DNA reads TGTGCCAGCAGTGGGGGACACTCCGCTAGCTATGGCTACACCTTC.